A single T cell receptor beta chain is shown here with its context. The data derive from a study of OX40 agonist ivuxolimab in advanced cancers. Study background: Participants, 82.7% male, averaged approximately 65 years of age, ranging from 23 to 79.

Profiling relied on immunoSEQ multiplex PCR, and the TCRdb table lists in-frame clones only, not all of them. This sample carries tens of thousands of clones, approximately 86% of them seen once, and the ten largest clones take over 3%. Germline V gene lookup returns CDR1 MNHNY and CDR2 SVGAGI (reference sequence). The J segment lost 2 bases and the V segment lost 11 bases, leaving 3 bases of the junction unmatched. This CDR3 contains 13 residues. The receptor comes from an adult with an advanced solid tumor such as melanoma, head and neck, liver or kidney cancer. V and J are TRBV6-6 and TRBJ1-4; 9 positions match TRBD1. The starting material was CD4+ or CD8+ T cells sorted from blood, obtained in a trial of the OX40 agonist ivuxolimab. CDR3 region: CAGTGGTNEKLFF. The CDR3 nucleotides are TGTGCCGGTACAGGGGGCACTAATGAAAAACTGTTTTTT.